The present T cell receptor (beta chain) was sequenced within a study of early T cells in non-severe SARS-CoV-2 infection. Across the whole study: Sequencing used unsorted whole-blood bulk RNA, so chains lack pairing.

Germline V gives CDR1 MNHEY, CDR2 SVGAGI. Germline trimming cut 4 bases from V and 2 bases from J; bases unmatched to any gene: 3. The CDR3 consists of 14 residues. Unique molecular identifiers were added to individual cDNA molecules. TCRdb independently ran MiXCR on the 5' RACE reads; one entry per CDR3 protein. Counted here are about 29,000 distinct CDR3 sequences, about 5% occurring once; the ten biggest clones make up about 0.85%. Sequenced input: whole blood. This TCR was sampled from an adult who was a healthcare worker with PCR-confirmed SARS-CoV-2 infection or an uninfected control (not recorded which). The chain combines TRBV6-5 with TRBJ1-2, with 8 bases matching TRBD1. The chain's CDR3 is CASSFRTGNYGYTF. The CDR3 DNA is TGTGCCAGCAGTTTCCGGACAGGGAACTATGGCTACACCTTC.